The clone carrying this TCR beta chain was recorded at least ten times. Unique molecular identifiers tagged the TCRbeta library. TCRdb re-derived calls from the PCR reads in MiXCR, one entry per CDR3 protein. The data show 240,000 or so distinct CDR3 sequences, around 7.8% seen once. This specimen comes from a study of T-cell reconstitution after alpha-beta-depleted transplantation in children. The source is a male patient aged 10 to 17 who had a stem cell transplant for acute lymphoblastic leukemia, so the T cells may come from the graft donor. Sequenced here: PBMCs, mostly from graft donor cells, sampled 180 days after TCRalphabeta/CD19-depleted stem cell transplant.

The DNA of the CDR3 is TGTGCCAGTAGTATACGGGACACAGATACGCAGTATTTT. Translated, it gives CASSIRDTDTQYF. V gene TRBV19 combines with J gene TRBJ2-3; tentative D call: TRBD2 (5 bases). V was shortened by 2 bases and J by 2 bases, with 5 bases between the two germline ends. Germline V gene sequence: CDR1 LNHDA, CDR2 SQIVND (reference sequence). This CDR3 has 13 amino acids.